These 12 T cell receptor beta chains originate from one sample sequenced in a study of cytomegalovirus exposure and HLA in healthy donors. PCR primers comprised 60 Vbeta and 13 Jbeta primers. The assay was immunoSEQ multiplex PCR, and TCRdb's table has in-frame clones only and misses some. Altogether over 150,000 clones are present, approximately 84% being singletons, with the ten largest covering roughly 3%. Sequenced sample: PBMCs. These TCRs come from a woman between 45 and 65 years old in good health and CMV-seropositive.

In DNA form, the CDR3 reads TGTGCCAGCAGCCCCTGGCGAGACTCTGTGGTTTTCTTT. It codes for CASSPWRDSVVFF. The V gene is TRBV2, the J gene TRBJ1-1, with unresolved D. Per germline, CDR1 SNHLY and CDR2 FYNNEI. V gave up 6 bases and J gave up 13 bases, with 21 bases separating them. The CDR3 is 13 amino acids.

As regards this clone: Other DNA sequences within the sample encode an identical CDR3. The chain combines TRBV19 with TRBJ2-5; D is ambiguous. Trimming shortened V by 3 bases and J by 5 bases, and 4 bases separated the two germline ends. This CDR3 has 11 residues. Germline V gene sequence: CDR1 LNHDA, CDR2 SQIVND (reference sequence). The CDR3, as DNA: TGTGCCAGTAGTATCAGGGAGACCCAGTACTTC. It yields the protein CASSIRETQYF.

V usage is TRBV14 and J usage is TRBJ1-3, with 8 positions matching TRBD1. The CDR3 sequence is 16 residues long. Germline trimming cut 4 bases from V and 0 bases from J; bases unmatched to any gene: 5. Germline V gene lookup returns CDR1 SGHDN and CDR2 FVKESK. The CDR3 DNA reads TGTGCCAGCAGCCCGGGACAGGCGTACTCTGGAAACACCATATATTTT. This sequence encodes CASSPGQAYSGNTIYF.

This clone occurred once. The chain uses TRBV5-8 and TRBJ2-3; 10 nucleotides agree with TRBD2. This CDR3 is 16 amino acids long. Germline V CDR1 and CDR2: SGHTS, YDEGEE. J gave up 3 bases and V 5 bases, and 9 bases lay outside the gene matches. The CDR3 DNA is TGTGCCAGCAGTTTCGCCCGGACTAGCGGTACAGATACGCAGTATTTT. Translation gives CASSFARTSGTDTQYF.

The chain employs TRBV18 and TRBJ2-2; 8 nucleotides match TRBD2. This CDR3 is 16 amino acids long. The germline V gene encodes CDR1 KGHSH and CDR2 LQKENI. V lost 3 bases to trimming and J lost 7 bases; unmatched junction nucleotides: 10. In DNA form, the CDR3 reads TGTGCCAGCTCACCTCCGGGACTAGGAGGTGGCGGGGAGCTGTTTTTT. Translating it yields CASSPPGLGGGGELFF.

The sample holds a few counts of this clone. The chain uses TRBV20-1 and TRBJ2-3, with D unclear. From germline, CDR1 is DFQATT and CDR2 SNEGSKA (reference sequence). The CDR3 loop spans 10 amino acids. V gave up 1 base and J gave up 6 bases, with 2 bases separating them. The CDR3 DNA is TGCAGTGCTAGAGCTGATACGCAGTATTTT. Its protein product is CSARADTQYF.

The rearrangement links TRBV5-1 to TRBJ2-3; perhaps TRBD2 as D (6 bases). The V gene's germline CDR1 is SGHRS and CDR2 YFSETQ. This CDR3 contains 17 residues. The V and J ends lost 0 bases and 1 base respectively, with 15 bases between them. The DNA of the CDR3 is TGCGCCAGCAGCTTGGCGGCGGCGGGACCTCGCACAGATACGCAGTATTTT. Amino acid sequence: CASSLAAAGPRTDTQYF.

The V gene is TRBV11-3, the J gene TRBJ2-7; 9 bases align to TRBD1. The CDR3 has 15 amino acids. Germline V gene data show CDR1 as SGHNT and CDR2 as YENEEA. The J segment lost 3 bases and the V segment lost 6 bases, leaving 9 bases of the junction unmatched. CDR3 in DNA: TGTGCCAGCAGAAGGACAGGGGATCTAGGCTACGAGCAGTACTTC. The encoded protein is CASRRTGDLGYEQYF.

This chain uses TRBV5-4 with TRBJ2-3, with 12 bases that match TRBD2. Germline V lookup: CDR1 SGHNT, CDR2 YYREEE (reference sequence). V gave up 4 bases and J gave up 2 bases; unmatched junction bases: 5. This CDR3 is built from 16 residues. Written as DNA, the CDR3 is TGTGCCAGCAGCCGCTCTAGCGGGGGGGTCACAGATACGCAGTATTTT. This encodes CASSRSSGGVTDTQYF.

This clone was seen only a few times. The chain has TRBV2 and TRBJ1-5; tentatively, D is TRBD1 (5 bases). Germline values: CDR1 SNHLY, CDR2 FYNNEI. The CDR3 sequence is 14 residues long. V was pared by 8 bases and J by 7 bases, with 18 bases between. CDR3 DNA: TGTGCCAGCGCCTCCCAGGGTCTTGGACAGCCCCAGCATTTT. It is translated as CASASQGLGQPQHF.

As for this clone: An end of the junction does not agree with germline; a read error may underlie this. The rearrangement joins TRBV4-3 to TRBJ2-4, with 9 bases that match TRBD1. The CDR3 has 18 residues. In germline, CDR1 is LGHNA, CDR2 YSLEER. Here the CDR3 reads CASSQAGTGLLAKNSQYF. In DNA form, the CDR3 reads TGCGCCAGCAGCCAAGCTGGGACAGGGCTGCTAGCCAAAAACAGTCAGTACTTC.

The V gene is TRBV2, the J gene TRBJ1-1, with a tentative D call TRBD1 (5 bases). V was shortened by 6 bases and J by 7 bases, with 12 bases between the two germline ends. The length of the CDR3 is 12 residues. Per germline, CDR1 SNHLY and CDR2 FYNNEI. The DNA for the CDR3 is TGTGCCAGCAGCGGGGGAGTGGGTGAAGCTTTCTTT. This sequence encodes CASSGGVGEAFF.